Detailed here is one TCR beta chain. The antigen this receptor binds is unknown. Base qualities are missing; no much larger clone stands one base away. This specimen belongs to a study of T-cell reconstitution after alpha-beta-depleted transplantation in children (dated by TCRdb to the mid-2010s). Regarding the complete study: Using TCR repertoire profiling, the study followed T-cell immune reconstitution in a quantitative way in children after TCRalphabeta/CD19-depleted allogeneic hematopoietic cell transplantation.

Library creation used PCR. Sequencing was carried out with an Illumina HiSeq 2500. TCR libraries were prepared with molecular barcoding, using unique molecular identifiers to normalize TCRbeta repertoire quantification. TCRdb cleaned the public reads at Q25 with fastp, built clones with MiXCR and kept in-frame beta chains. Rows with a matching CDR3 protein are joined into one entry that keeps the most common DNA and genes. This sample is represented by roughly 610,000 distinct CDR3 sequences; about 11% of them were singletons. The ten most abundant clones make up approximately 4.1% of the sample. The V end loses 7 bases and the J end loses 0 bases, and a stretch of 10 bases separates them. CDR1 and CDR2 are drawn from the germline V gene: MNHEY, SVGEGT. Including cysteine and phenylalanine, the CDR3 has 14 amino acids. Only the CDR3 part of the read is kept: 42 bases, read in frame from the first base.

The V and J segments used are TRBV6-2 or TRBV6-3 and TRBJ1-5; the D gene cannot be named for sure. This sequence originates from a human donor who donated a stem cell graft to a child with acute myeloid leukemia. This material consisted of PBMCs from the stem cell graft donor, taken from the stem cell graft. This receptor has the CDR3 CASTRLYSNQPQHF. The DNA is TGTGCCAGCACGCGGTTATATAGCAATCAGCCCCAGCATTTT.